This TCR beta chain was obtained from a study of technical replicates of blood from a few donors. Libraries were prepared by immunoSEQ multiplex PCR; TCRdb keeps only in-frame clonotypes and omits some of them. The sample shows fewer than 100,000 clones, 75% to 90% of them seen only once. V gave up 5 bases and J gave up 5 bases, with 7 bases separating them. This CDR3 has 11 residues. Per the germline V gene, CDR1 is SEHNR and CDR2 is FQNEAQ (reference sequence). The chain recombines TRBV7-9 with TRBJ2-7; D gene ambiguous. Sequenced sample: T cells isolated from PBMCs. The sequence was obtained from a human donor in good health. DNA for the CDR3: TGTGCCAGCAGCAGAGTGGACGAGCAGTACTTC. Translation gives CASSRVDEQYF.